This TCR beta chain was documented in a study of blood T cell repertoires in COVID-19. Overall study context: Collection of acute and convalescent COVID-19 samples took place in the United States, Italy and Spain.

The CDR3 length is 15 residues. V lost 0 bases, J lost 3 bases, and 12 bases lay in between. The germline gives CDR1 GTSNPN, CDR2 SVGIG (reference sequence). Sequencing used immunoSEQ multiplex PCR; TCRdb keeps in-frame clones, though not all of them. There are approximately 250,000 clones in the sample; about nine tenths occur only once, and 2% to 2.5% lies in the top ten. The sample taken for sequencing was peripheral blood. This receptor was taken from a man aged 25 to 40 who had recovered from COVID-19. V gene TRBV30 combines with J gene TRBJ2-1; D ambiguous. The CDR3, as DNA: TGTGCCTGGAGTGTACTGTCCGACTTCTACAATGAGCAGTTCTTC. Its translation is CAWSVLSDFYNEQFF.